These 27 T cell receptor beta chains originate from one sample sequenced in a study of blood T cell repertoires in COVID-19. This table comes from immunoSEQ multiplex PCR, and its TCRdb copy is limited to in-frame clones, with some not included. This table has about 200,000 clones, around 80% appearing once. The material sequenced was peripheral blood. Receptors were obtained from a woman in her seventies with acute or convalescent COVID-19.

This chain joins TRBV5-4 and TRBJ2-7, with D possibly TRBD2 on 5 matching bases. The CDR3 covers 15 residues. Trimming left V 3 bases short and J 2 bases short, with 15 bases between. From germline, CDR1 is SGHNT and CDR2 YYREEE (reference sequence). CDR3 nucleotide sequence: TGTGCCAGCAGCTCCGGAACTAGTGGCCCCTACGAGCAGTACTTC. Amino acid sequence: CASSSGTSGPYEQYF.

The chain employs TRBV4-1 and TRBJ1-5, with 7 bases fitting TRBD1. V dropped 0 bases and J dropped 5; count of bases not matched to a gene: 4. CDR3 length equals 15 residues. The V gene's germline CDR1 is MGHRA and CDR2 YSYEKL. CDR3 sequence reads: CASSQDNRGYQPQHF. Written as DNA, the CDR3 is TGCGCCAGCAGCCAAGATAACAGGGGATATCAGCCCCAGCATTTT.

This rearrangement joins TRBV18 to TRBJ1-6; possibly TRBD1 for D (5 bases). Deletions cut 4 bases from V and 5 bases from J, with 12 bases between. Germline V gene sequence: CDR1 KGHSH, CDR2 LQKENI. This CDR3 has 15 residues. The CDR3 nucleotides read TGTGCCAGCTCACTCGACGACAGAAATAATTCACCCCTCCACTTT. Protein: CASSLDDRNNSPLHF.

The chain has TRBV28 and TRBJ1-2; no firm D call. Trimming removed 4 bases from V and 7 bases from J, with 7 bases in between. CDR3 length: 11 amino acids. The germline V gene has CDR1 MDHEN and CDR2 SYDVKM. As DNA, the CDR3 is TGTGCCAGCAGTTCTTTAGCTGGCTACACCTTC. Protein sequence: CASSSLAGYTF.

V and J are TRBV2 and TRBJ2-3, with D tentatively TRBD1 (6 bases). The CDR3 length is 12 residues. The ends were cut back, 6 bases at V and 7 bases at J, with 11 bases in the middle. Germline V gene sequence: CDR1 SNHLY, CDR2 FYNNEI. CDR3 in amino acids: CASSGQSNTQYF. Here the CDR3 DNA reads TGTGCCAGCAGCGGACAGAGTAATACGCAGTATTTT.

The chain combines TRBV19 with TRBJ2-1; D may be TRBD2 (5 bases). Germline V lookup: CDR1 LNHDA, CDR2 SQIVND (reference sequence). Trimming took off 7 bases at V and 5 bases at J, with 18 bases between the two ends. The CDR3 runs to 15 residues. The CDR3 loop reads CASTASGGPNNEQFF. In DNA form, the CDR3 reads TGTGCCAGTACCGCCTCTGGCGGGCCTAACAATGAGCAGTTCTTC.

CDR3 protein: CASSPGLAQETQYF. Written as DNA, the CDR3 is TGTGCCAGCTCCCCGGGACTAGCGCAAGAGACCCAGTACTTC. J is TRBJ2-5 and V is TRBV18; 10 nucleotides align to TRBD2. CDR1 and CDR2 from the germline V gene are KGHSH and LQKENI. The CDR3 spans 14 residues. Trimming at V came to 6 bases and at J to 2 bases, leaving 3 bases not matched to a gene. The complete variable domain, with remaining parts taken from reference TRBV18 and TRBJ2-5, reads NAGVMQNPRHLVRRRGQEARLRCSPMKGHSHVYWYRQLPEEGLKFMVYLQKENIIDESGMPKERFSAEFPKEGPSILRIQQVVRGDSAAYFCASSPGLAQETQYFGPGTRLLVL.

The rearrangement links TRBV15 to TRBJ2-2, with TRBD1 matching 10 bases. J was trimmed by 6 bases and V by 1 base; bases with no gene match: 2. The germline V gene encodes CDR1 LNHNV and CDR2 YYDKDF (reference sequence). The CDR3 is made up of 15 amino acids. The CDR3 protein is CATSRAGTGAGELFF. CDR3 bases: TGTGCCACCAGCAGAGCCGGGACAGGGGCCGGGGAGCTGTTTTTT. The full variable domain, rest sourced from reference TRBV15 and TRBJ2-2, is DAMVIQNPRYQVTQFGKPVTLSCSQTLNHNVMYWYQQKSSQAPKLLFHYYDKDFNNEADTPDNFQSRRPNTSFCFLDIRSPGLGDTAMYLCATSRAGTGAGELFFGEGSRLTVL.

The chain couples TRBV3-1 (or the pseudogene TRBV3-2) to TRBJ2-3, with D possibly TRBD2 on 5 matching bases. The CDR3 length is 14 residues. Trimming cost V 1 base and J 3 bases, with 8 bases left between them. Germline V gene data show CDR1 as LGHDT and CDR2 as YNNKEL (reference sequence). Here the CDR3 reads CASSQGGGTDTQYF. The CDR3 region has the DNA TGTGCCAGCAGCCAAGGAGGCGGGACAGATACGCAGTATTTT.

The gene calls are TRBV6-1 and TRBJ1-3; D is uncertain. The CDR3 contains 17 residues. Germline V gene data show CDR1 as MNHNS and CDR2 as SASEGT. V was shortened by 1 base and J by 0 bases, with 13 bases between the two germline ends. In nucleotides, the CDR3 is TGTGCCAGCAGTGAAGGGTTGTATCTGAGCTCTGGAAACACCATATATTTT. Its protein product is CASSEGLYLSSGNTIYF.

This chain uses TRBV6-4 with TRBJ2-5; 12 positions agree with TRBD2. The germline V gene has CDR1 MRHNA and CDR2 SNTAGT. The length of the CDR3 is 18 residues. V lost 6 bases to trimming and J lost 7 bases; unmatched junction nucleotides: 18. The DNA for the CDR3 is TGTGCCAGCAGCGATAGACTAGCGGGAGCTTTCGGCAGAGCGACCCAGTACTTC. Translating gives CASSDRLAGAFGRATQYF.

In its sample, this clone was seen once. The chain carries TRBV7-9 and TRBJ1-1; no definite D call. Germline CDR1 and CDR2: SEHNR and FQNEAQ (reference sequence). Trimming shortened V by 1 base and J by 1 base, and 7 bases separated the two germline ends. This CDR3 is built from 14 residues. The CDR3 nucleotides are TGTGCCAGCAGCTTAGGCGAAGCGAACACTGAAGCTTTCTTT. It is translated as CASSLGEANTEAFF.

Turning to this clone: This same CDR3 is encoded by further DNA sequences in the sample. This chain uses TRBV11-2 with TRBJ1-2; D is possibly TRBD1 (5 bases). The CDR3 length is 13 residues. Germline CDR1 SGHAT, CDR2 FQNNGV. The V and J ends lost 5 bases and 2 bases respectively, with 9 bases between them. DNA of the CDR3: TGTGCCAGCAGCCCGGGGGGGAACTATGGCTACACCTTC. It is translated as CASSPGGNYGYTF. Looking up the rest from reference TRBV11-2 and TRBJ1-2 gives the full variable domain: EAGVAQSPRYKIIEKRQSVAFWCNPISGHATLYWYQQILGQGPKLLIQFQNNGVVDDSQLPKDRFSAERLKGVDSTLKIQPAKLEDSAVYLCASSPGGNYGYTFGSGTRLTVV.

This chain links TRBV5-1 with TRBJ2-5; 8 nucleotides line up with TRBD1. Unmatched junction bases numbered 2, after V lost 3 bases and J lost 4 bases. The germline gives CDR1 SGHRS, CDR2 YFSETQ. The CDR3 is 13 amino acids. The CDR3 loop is CASSSQGAETQYF. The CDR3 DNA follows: TGCGCCAGCAGCTCCCAGGGGGCAGAGACCCAGTACTTC.

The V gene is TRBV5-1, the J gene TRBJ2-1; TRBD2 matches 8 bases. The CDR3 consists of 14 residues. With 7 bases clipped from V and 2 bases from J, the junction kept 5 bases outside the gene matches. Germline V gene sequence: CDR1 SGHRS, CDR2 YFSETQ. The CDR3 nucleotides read TGCGCCAGCGGCGAAGCGGGAGCCTACAATGAGCAGTTCTTC. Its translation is CASGEAGAYNEQFF. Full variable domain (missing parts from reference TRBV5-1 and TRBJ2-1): KAGVTQTPRYLIKTRGQQVTLSCSPISGHRSVSWYQQTPGQGLQFLFEYFSETQRNKGNFPGRFSGRQFSNSRSEMNVSTLELGDSALYLCASGEAGAYNEQFFGPGTRLTVL.

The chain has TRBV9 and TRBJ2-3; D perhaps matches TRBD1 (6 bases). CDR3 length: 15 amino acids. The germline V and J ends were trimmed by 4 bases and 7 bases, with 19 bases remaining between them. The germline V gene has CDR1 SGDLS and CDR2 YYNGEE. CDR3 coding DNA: TGTGCCAGCAGCCCAGGGGATAACTGGAGCCATACGCAGTATTTT. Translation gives CASSPGDNWSHTQYF.

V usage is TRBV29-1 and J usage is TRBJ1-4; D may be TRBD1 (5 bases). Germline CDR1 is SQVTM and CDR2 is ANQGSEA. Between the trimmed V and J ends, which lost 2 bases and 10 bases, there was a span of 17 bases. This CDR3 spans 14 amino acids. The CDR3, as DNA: TGCAGCGTTGAACAGGGCCAGCCGGGAGGAAAACTGTTTTTT. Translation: CSVEQGQPGGKLFF.

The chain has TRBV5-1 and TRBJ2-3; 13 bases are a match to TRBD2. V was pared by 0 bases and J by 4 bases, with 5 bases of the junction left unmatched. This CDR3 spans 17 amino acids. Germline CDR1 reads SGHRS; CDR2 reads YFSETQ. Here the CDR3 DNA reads TGCGCCAGCAGCTTGGGGACTAGCGGGAGTGGGCCAGATACGCAGTATTTT. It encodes CASSLGTSGSGPDTQYF. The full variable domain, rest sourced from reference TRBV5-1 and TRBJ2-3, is KAGVTQTPRYLIKTRGQQVTLSCSPISGHRSVSWYQQTPGQGLQFLFEYFSETQRNKGNFPGRFSGRQFSNSRSEMNVSTLELGDSALYLCASSLGTSGSGPDTQYFGPGTRLTVL.

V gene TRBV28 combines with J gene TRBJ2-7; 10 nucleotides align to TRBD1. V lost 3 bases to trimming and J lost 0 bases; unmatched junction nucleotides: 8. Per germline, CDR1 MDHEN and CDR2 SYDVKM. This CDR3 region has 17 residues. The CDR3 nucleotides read TGTGCCAGCAGTTTTGGGGGACAGGGGTATTCCTCCTACGAGCAGTACTTC. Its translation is CASSFGGQGYSSYEQYF.

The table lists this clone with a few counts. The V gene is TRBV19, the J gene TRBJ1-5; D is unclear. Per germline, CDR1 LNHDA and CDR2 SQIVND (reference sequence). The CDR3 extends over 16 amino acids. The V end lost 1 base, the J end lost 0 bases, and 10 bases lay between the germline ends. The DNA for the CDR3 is TGTGCCAGTAGTATAGGGGCAGATTATAGCAATCAGCCCCAGCATTTT. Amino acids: CASSIGADYSNQPQHF.

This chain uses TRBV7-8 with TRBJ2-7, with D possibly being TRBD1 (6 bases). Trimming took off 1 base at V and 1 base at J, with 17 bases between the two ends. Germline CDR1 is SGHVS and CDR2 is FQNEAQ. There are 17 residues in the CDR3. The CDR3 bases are TGTGCCAGCAGCTTAGATGCGCTGGGTCAGGGGTCCTACGAGCAGTACTTC. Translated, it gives CASSLDALGQGSYEQYF.

The chain's CDR3 is CASSLELAGGPYNEQFF. The CDR3 coding sequence is TGCGCCAGCAGCTTGGAACTAGCGGGAGGCCCGTACAATGAGCAGTTCTTC. The V call is TRBV5-1, the J call TRBJ2-1, with 12 bases matching TRBD2. Germline V CDR1 and CDR2: SGHRS, YFSETQ. This CDR3 contains 17 residues. Trimming removed 0 bases from V and 4 bases from J; junction bases left unmatched: 5.

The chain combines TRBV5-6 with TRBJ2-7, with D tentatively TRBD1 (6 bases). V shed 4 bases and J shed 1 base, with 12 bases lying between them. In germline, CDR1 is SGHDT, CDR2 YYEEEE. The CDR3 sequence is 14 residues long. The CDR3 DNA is TGTGCCAGCAGCCTGGACAGCCGGTCCTACGAGCAGTACTTC. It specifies CASSLDSRSYEQYF.

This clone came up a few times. The CDR3 coding sequence is TGTGCCAGCAGTCCATACAGGGACCATAACACCGGGGAGCTGTTTTTT. Its protein product is CASSPYRDHNTGELFF. The chain combines TRBV5-5 with TRBJ2-2; D may be TRBD1 (6 bases). This CDR3 is built from 16 residues. Per the germline V gene, CDR1 is SGHKS and CDR2 is YYEKEE (reference sequence). The ends were cut back, 5 bases at V and 2 bases at J, with 16 bases in the middle.

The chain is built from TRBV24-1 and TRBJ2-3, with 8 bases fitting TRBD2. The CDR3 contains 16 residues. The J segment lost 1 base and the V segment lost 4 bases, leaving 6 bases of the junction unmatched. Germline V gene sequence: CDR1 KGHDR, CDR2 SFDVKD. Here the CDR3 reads CATSDTSGRGTDTQYF. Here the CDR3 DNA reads TGTGCCACCAGTGACACGAGCGGGAGAGGCACAGATACGCAGTATTTT.

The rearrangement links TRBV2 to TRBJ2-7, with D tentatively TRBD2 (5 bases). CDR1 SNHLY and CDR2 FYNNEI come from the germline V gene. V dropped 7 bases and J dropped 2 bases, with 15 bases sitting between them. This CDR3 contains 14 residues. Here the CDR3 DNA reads TGTGCCAGCAAAACAGTACTAGGGACCTACGAGCAGTACTTC. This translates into CASKTVLGTYEQYF.

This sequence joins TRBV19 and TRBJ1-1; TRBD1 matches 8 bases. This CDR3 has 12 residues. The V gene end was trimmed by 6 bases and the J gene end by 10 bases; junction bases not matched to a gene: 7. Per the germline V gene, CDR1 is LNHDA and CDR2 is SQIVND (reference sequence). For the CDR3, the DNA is TGTGCCAGTAGGACAGGGGTTTCGGCAGCTTTCTTT. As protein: CASRTGVSAAFF.